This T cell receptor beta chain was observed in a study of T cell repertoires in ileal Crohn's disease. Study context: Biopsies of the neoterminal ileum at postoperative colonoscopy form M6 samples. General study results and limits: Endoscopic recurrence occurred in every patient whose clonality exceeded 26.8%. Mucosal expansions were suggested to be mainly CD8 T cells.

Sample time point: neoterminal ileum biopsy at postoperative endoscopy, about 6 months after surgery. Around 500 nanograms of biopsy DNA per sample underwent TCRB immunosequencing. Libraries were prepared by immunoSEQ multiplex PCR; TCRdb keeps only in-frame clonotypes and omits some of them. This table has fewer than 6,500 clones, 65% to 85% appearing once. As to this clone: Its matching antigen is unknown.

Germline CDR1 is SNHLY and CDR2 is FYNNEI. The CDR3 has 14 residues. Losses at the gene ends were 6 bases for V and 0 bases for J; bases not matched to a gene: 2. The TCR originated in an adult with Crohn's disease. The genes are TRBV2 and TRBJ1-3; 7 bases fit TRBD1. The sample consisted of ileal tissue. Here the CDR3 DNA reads TGTGCCAGCAGGGGGGACAGCTCTGGAAACACCATATATTTT. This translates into CASRGDSSGNTIYF. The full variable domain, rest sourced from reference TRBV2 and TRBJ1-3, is EPEVTQTPSHQVTQMGQEVILRCVPISNHLYFYWYRQILGQKVEFLVSFYNNEISEKSEIFDDQFSVERPDGSNFTLKIRSTKLEDSAMYFCASRGDSSGNTIYFGEGSWLTVV.